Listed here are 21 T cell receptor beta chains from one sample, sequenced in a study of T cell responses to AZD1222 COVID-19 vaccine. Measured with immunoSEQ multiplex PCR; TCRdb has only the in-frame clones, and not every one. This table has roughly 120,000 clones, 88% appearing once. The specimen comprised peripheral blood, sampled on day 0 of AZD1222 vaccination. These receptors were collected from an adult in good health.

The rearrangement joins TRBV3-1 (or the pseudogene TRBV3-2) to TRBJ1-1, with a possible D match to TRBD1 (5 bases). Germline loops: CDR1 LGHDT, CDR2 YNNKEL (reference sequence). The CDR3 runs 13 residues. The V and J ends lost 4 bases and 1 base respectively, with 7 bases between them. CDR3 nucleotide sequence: TGTGCCAGCAGCCTCGACAGGAACACTGAAGCTTTCTTT. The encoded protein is CASSLDRNTEAFF.

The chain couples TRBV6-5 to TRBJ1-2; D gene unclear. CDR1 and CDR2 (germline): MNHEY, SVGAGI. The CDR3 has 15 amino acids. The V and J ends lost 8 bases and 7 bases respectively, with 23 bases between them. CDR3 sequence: CASPLGDSTSGGYTF. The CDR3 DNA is TGTGCCAGCCCCTTGGGAGACTCCACCTCAGGTGGCTACACCTTC.

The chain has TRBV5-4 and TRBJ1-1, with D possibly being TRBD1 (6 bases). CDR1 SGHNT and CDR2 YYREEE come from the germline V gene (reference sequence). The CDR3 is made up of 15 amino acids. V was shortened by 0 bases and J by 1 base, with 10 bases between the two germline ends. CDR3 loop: CASSLAPTGNTEAFF. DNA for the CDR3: TGTGCCAGCAGCTTGGCCCCGACAGGGAACACTGAAGCTTTCTTT.

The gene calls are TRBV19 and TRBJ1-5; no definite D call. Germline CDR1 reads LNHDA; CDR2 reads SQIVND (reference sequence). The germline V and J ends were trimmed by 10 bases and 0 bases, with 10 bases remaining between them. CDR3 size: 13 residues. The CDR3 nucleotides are TGTGCCACCTCTCGGGCTAGCAATCAGCCCCAGCATTTT. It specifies CATSRASNQPQHF.

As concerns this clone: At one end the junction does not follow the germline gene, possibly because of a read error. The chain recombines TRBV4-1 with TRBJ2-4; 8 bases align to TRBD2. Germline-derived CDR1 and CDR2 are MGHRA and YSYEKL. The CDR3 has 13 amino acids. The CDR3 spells CASSASPSGSLNF. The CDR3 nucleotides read TGCGCCAGCAGCGCCAGCCCTAGCGGGTCACTAAACTTC.

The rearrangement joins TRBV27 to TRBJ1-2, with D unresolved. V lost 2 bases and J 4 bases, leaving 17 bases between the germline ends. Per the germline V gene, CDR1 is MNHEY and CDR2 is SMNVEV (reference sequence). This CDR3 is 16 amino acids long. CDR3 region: CASSLIPTPSSYGYTF. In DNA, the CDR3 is TGTGCCAGCAGTTTAATCCCGACTCCATCAAGCTATGGCTACACCTTC.

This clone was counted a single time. The CDR3 spells CASSQNLRDGRLGYTF. The CDR3 DNA is TGTGCCAGCAGCCAAAATCTTAGGGACGGGCGACTTGGCTACACCTTC. The rearrangement links TRBV14 to TRBJ1-2, with a possible D match to TRBD1 (5 bases). Germline V CDR1 and CDR2: SGHDN, FVKESK. The V end lost 2 bases, the J end lost 7 bases, and 20 bases lay between the germline ends. This CDR3 has 16 amino acids.

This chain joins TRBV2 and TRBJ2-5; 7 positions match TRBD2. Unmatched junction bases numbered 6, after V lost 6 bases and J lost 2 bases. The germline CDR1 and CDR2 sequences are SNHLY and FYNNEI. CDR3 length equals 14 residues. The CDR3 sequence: CASRAGVGQETQYF. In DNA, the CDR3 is TGTGCCAGCAGGGCGGGAGTCGGTCAAGAGACCCAGTACTTC.

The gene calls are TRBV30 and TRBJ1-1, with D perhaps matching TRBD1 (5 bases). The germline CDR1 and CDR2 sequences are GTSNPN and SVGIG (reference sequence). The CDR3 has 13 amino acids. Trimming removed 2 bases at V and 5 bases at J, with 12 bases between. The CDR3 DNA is TGTGCCTGGAGTACAGGAGGAGAGACTGAAGCTTTCTTT. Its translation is CAWSTGGETEAFF. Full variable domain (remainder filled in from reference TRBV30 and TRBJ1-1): SQTIHQWPATLVQPVGSPLSLECTVEGTSNPNLYWYRQAAGRGLQLLFYSVGIGQISSEVPQNLSASRPQDRQFILSSKKLLLSDSGFYLCAWSTGGETEAFFGQGTRLTVV.

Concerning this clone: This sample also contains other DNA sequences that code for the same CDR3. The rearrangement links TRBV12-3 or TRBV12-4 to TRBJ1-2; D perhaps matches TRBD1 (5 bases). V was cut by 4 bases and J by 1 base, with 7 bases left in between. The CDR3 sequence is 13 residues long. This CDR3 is CASSSRVNYGYTF. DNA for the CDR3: TGTGCCAGCAGTTCCAGGGTTAACTATGGCTACACCTTC.

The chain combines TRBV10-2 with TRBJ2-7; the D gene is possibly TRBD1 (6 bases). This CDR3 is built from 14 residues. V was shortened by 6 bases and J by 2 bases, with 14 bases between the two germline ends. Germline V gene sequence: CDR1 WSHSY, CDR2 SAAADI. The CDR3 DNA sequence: TGCGCCAGCAGCCTGGACAGTACGCCCTACGAGCAGTACTTC. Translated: CASSLDSTPYEQYF.

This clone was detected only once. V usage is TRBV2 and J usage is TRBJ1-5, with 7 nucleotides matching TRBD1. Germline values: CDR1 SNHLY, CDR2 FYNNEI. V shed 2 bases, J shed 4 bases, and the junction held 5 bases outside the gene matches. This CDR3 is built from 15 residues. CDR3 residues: CASSEYRGENQPQHF. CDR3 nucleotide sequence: TGTGCCAGCAGTGAATACAGGGGCGAAAATCAGCCCCAGCATTTT.

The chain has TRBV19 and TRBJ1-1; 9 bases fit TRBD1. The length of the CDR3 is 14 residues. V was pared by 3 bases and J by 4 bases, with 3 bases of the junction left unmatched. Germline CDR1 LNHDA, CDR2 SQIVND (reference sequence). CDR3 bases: TGTGCCAGTAGTATGGTGGGACAGGGCACTGAAGCTTTCTTT. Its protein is CASSMVGQGTEAFF.

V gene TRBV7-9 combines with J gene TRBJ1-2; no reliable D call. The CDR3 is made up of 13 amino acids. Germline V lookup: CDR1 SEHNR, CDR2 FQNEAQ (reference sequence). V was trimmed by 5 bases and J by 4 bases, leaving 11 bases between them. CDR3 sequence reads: CASSVNSLYGYTF. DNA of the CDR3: TGTGCCAGCAGCGTCAACTCCCTCTATGGCTACACCTTC.

The DNA for the CDR3 is TGTGCCAGCAGTCCCGGGCCTCTTATACCTGGCTACACCTTC. This codes for CASSPGPLIPGYTF. The V and J genes are TRBV5-6 and TRBJ1-2; D not resolved. CDR1 is SGHDT, CDR2 YYEEEE, per germline. This CDR3 is built from 14 residues. V lost 5 bases and J 7 bases, leaving 18 bases between the germline ends.

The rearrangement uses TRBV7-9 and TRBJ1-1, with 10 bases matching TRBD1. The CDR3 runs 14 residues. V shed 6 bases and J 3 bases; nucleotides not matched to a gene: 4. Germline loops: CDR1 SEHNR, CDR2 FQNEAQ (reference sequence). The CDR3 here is CASSRQGAHTEAFF. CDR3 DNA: TGTGCCAGCAGTCGACAGGGGGCCCACACTGAAGCTTTCTTT.

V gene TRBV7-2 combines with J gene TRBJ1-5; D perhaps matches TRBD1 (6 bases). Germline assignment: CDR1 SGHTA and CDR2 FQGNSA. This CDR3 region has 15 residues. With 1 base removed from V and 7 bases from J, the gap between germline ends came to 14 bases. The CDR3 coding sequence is TGTGCCAGCAGCTTAGGACGGCCAGGGGACCAGCCCCAGCATTTT. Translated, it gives CASSLGRPGDQPQHF.

CDR3 coding DNA: TGTGCCAGCAGTGAACGGGGGTTCCGCCTCTCTGGGGCCAACGTCCTGACTTTC. Translation: CASSERGFRLSGANVLTF. The chain links TRBV2 to TRBJ2-6; tentative D call: TRBD2 (6 bases). Trimming took 2 bases from V and 0 from J, leaving 14 bases between them. CDR1 and CDR2 from the germline V gene are SNHLY and FYNNEI. The CDR3 runs 18 residues.

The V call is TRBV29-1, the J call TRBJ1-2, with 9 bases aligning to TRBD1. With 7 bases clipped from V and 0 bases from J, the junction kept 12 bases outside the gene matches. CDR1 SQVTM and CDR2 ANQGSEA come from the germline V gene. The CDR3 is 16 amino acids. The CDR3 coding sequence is TGCAGCGCCCACCGGGACAGGGAACGAGCTAACTATGGCTACACCTTC. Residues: CSAHRDRERANYGYTF.

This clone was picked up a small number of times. This CDR3 is CASSIFSTEAFF. The CDR3 DNA reads as TGTGCCAGTAGTATTTTTTCCACAGAAGCTTTCTTT. This chain links TRBV19 with TRBJ1-1; D unclear. Germline CDR1 is LNHDA and CDR2 is SQIVND (reference sequence). Deletions cut 3 bases from V and 8 bases from J, with 10 bases between. This CDR3 has 12 residues.

CDR3 bases: TGCGCCAGCAGCCTGGGATCCGGATACGAGCAGTACTTC. It encodes CASSLGSGYEQYF. J is TRBJ2-7 and V is TRBV5-1; D is unresolved. V was shortened by 4 bases and J by 4 bases, with 12 bases between the two germline ends. Germline V gives CDR1 SGHRS, CDR2 YFSETQ. The CDR3 has 13 residues.